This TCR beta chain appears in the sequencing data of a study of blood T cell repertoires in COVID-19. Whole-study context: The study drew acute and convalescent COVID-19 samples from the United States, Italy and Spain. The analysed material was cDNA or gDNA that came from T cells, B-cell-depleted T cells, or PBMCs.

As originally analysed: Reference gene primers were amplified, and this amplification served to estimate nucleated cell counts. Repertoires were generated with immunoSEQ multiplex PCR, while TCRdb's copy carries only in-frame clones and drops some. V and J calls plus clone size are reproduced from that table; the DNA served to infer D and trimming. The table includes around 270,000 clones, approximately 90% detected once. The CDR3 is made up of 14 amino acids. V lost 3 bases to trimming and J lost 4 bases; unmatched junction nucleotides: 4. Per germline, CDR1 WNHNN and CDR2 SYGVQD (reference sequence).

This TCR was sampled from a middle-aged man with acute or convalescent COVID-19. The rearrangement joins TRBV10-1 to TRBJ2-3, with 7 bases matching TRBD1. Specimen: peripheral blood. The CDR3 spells CASSEEGASDTQYF. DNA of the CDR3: TGCGCCAGCAGTGAAGAGGGGGCCTCAGATACGCAGTATTTT.